The clone carrying this TCR beta chain was picked up many times. A much larger clone differs by one base, so this may be a read error. This entry belongs to a study of metastatic and nonmetastatic thyroid tumors. Patients underwent thyroid surgery, and none had received any treatment before it. TCRdb redid the clone calls on the PCR reads using MiXCR. This table has approximately 19,000 clones, about 20% appearing once. The clonotype was recovered from a female donor with papillary thyroid cancer or a benign thyroid nodule (not recorded which). Some clones in this sample may be carry-over from other donors' samples. What was sequenced was blood.

In DNA form, the CDR3 reads TGTGCCAGCAGCACACCCGGACAGGGCGGACCAGATACGCAGTATTTT. Encoded protein: CASSTPGQGGPDTQYF. The V call is TRBV7-3, the J call TRBJ2-3; the match to TRBD1 covers 8 bases. This CDR3 has 16 residues. Per germline, CDR1 SGHTA and CDR2 FQGTGA. V shed 5 bases and J 4 bases; nucleotides not matched to a gene: 11.